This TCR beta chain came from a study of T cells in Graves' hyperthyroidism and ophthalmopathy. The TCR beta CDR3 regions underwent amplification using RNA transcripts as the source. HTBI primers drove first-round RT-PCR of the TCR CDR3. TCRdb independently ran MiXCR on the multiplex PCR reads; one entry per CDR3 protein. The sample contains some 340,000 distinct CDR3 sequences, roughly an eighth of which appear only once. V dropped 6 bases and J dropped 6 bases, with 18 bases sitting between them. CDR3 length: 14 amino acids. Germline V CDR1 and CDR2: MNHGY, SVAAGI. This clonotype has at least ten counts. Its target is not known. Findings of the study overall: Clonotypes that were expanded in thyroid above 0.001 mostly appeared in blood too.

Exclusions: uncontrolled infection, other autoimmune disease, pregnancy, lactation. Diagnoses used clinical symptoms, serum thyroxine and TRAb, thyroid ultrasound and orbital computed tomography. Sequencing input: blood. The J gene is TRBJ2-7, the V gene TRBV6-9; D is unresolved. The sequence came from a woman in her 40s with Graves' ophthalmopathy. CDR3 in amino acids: CASRENSLLGEQYF. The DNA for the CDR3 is TGTGCCAGCAGAGAGAATAGTTTATTAGGCGAGCAGTACTTC.